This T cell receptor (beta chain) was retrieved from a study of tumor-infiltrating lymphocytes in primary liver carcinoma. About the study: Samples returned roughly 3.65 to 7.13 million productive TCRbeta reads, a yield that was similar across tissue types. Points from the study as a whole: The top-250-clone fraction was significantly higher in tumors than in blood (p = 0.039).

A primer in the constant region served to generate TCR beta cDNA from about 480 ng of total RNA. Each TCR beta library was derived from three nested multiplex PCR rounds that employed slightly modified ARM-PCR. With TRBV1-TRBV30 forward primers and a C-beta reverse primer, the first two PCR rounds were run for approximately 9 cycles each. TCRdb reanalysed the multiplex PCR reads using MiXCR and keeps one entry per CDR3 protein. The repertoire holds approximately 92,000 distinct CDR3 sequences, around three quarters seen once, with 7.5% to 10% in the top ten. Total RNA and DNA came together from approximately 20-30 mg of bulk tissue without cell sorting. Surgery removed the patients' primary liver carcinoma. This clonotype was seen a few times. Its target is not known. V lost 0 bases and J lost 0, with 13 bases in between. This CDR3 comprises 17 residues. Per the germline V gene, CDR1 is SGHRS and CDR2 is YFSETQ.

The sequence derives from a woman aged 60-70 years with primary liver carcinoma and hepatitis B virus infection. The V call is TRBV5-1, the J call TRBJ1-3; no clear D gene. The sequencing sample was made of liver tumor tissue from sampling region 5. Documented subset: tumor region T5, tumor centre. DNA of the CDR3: TGCGCCAGCAGCTTGGCCGCAGGAGAAATCTCTGGAAACACCATATATTTT. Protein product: CASSLAAGEISGNTIYF.